These 32 T cell receptor beta chains originate from one sample sequenced in a study of identical twins. TCRdb re-analysed the 5' RACE reads in MiXCR, keeping a single row per CDR3 protein. The profile covers under 350,000 distinct CDR3 sequences, with 7.5% to 9.5% appearing a single time and approximately 6.6% taken by the ten largest. Separately, the same data were catalogued under a study of yellow fever vaccine responses in identical twins.

The sample was CD8+ T cells sorted from blood. These receptors were obtained from a woman younger than 35 in good health.

This clonotype was recorded many times. The V and J genes are TRBV9 and TRBJ2-1; D is unclear. The ends were cut back, 2 bases at V and 4 bases at J, with 16 bases in the middle. There are 16 residues in the CDR3. The germline V gene encodes CDR1 SGDLS and CDR2 YYNGEE. CDR3 residues: CASSVHADGRYNEQFF. The CDR3 bases are TGTGCCAGCAGCGTCCACGCGGACGGAAGATACAATGAGCAGTTCTTC.

In its sample, this clonotype was seen many times. V usage is TRBV7-9 and J usage is TRBJ2-5; weak D call: TRBD1 (5 bases). The germline V and J ends were trimmed by 4 bases and 5 bases, with 17 bases remaining between them. The CDR3 covers 15 residues. Per the germline V gene, CDR1 is SEHNR and CDR2 is FQNEAQ (reference sequence). CDR3 bases: TGTGCCAGCAGCTCCGTTTCGCAGGGTGGGGAGACCCAGTACTTC. It specifies CASSSVSQGGETQYF.

The chain has TRBV29-1 and TRBJ2-7; 7 nucleotides agree with TRBD2. CDR1 is SQVTM, CDR2 ANQGSEA, per germline. This CDR3 has 15 amino acids. After removal of 7 bases from V and 0 bases from J, the junction contained 12 bases not matched to a gene. CDR3 bases: TGCAGCGGCTCGGGTGACGGGGGGAGCTCCTACGAGCAGTACTTC. Its protein is CSGSGDGGSSYEQYF.

This clonotype was found a few times. This rearrangement joins TRBV12-3 or TRBV12-4 to TRBJ2-5; 12 positions agree with TRBD2. V shed 5 bases, J shed 5 bases, and the junction held 9 bases outside the gene matches. CDR3 size: 16 residues. CDR3 in amino acids: CASSPSSGRADETQYF. CDR3 bases: TGTGCCAGCAGTCCGTCTAGCGGGAGGGCCGATGAGACCCAGTACTTC.

The chain links TRBV5-1 to TRBJ1-1; D is undetermined. The CDR3 covers 15 residues. V was pared by 0 bases and J by 0 bases, with 9 bases between. From germline, CDR1 is SGHRS and CDR2 YFSETQ. CDR3 coding DNA: TGCGCCAGCAGCTTGGAAATCCAACTGAACACTGAAGCTTTCTTT. Protein: CASSLEIQLNTEAFF.

This clonotype was counted ten times or more. The V call is TRBV7-9, the J call TRBJ2-2; no clear D gene. The CDR3 has 15 amino acids. Germline CDR1 SEHNR, CDR2 FQNEAQ (reference sequence). Trimming took off 2 bases at V and 3 bases at J, with 10 bases between the two ends. The CDR3 protein is CASSLRLPDTGELFF. DNA for the CDR3: TGTGCCAGCAGCTTAAGATTACCGGACACCGGGGAGCTGTTTTTT.

The chain couples TRBV27 to TRBJ2-1; the match to TRBD2 covers 10 bases. Per germline, CDR1 MNHEY and CDR2 SMNVEV (reference sequence). Germline trimming cut 4 bases from V and 4 bases from J; bases unmatched to any gene: 13. The CDR3 is 18 residues long. CDR3 sequence (DNA): TGTGCCAGCAGTTCCCCTCGGACCAGCGGGAGGGCGTACAATGAGCAGTTCTTC. Encoded protein: CASSSPRTSGRAYNEQFF.

This clonotype came up a few times. The chain recombines TRBV7-6 with TRBJ2-7, with TRBD1 identical over 9 bases. CDR1 and CDR2 from the germline V gene are SGHVS and FNYEAQ. This CDR3 is 17 amino acids long. V lost 0 bases and J lost 6; bases outside the gene matches: 12. As DNA, the CDR3 is TGTGCCAGCAGCTTAGCTTCTCCGGGACAGGGAGTATCCGAGCAGTACTTC. Its translation is CASSLASPGQGVSEQYF.

This clonotype was seen a few times. The rearrangement joins TRBV7-9 to TRBJ2-5; D tentatively reads TRBD1 or TRBD2 (5 bases each). V was shortened by 5 bases and J by 2 bases, with 12 bases between the two germline ends. Germline loops: CDR1 SEHNR, CDR2 FQNEAQ (reference sequence). The CDR3 contains 14 residues. In nucleotides, the CDR3 is TGTGCCAGCAGCCCTAGGGACCATCAAGAGACCCAGTACTTC. Its protein product is CASSPRDHQETQYF.

This chain joins TRBV20-1 and TRBJ2-7; the match to TRBD1 covers 10 bases. Germline CDR1 and CDR2: DFQATT and SNEGSKA (reference sequence). With V trimmed by 3 bases and J by 3 bases, 11 bases remained unmatched. The CDR3 runs to 16 residues. CDR3 sequence: CSARPTERDRGYEQYF. Here the CDR3 DNA reads TGCAGTGCTAGGCCAACCGAACGGGACAGGGGCTACGAGCAGTACTTC.

As DNA, the CDR3 is TGTGCCAGCAGCTTGACAGGGGGCGCCAACGTCCTGACTTTC. It codes for CASSLTGGANVLTF. The chain joins TRBV5-5 to TRBJ2-6; 9 positions agree with TRBD1. After removal of 1 base from V and 7 bases from J, the junction contained 0 bases not matched to a gene. Germline V CDR1 and CDR2: SGHKS, YYEKEE (reference sequence). The CDR3 sequence is 14 residues long. The variable domain in full, completed from reference TRBV5-5 and TRBJ2-6, reads DAGVTQSPTHLIKTRGQQVTLRCSPISGHKSVSWYQQVLGQGPQFIFQYYEKEERGRGNFPDRFSARQFPNYSSELNVNALLLGDSALYLCASSLTGGANVLTFGAGSRLTVL.

This clonotype was observed at least ten times. J is TRBJ2-1 and V is TRBV11-2, with TRBD2 as a possible D gene (6 bases). The CDR3 has 16 residues. Trimming removed 5 bases at V and 0 bases at J, with 14 bases between. CDR1 is SGHAT and CDR2 is FQNNGV in the germline V gene. CDR3 nucleotides: TGTGCCAGCAGCGGAGTGGGGGGAAGCTCCTACAATGAGCAGTTCTTC. This translates into CASSGVGGSSYNEQFF. Complete variable domain (other parts from reference TRBV11-2 and TRBJ2-1): EAGVAQSPRYKIIEKRQSVAFWCNPISGHATLYWYQQILGQGPKLLIQFQNNGVVDDSQLPKDRFSAERLKGVDSTLKIQPAKLEDSAVYLCASSGVGGSSYNEQFFGPGTRLTVL.

This clonotype was found a few times. The rearrangement links TRBV3-1 to TRBJ2-5; 9 positions agree with TRBD2. Germline values: CDR1 LGHDT, CDR2 YNNKEL (reference sequence). CDR3 size: 16 residues. The V and J ends lost 5 bases and 1 base, in that order; junction bases with no gene match: 8. The CDR3 DNA reads as TGTGCCAGCAGCTACCGAGCGGGGGGCCCCCAAGAGACCCAGTACTTC. The encoded protein is CASSYRAGGPQETQYF.

This clonotype has a handful of counts. The chain uses TRBV7-9 and TRBJ2-7; D is unclear. The germline gives CDR1 SEHNR, CDR2 FQNEAQ (reference sequence). V was cut by 1 base and J by 2 bases, with 9 bases left in between. The CDR3 sequence is 14 residues long. CDR3 in amino acids: CASSLGPRAYEQYF. Written as DNA, the CDR3 is TGTGCCAGCAGCTTAGGTCCTCGGGCCTACGAGCAGTACTTC.

The rearrangement links TRBV7-2 to TRBJ2-3; maybe TRBD2 (6 bases). Trimming cost V 1 base and J 1 base, with 12 bases left between them. Germline lookup yields CDR1 SGHTA and CDR2 FQGNSA. The CDR3 contains 16 residues. The CDR3 loop reads CASSLDSWRGTDTQYF. The CDR3, as DNA: TGTGCCAGCAGCTTAGATTCTTGGAGGGGCACAGATACGCAGTATTTT.

This clonotype has ten or more counts. The V call is TRBV4-3, the J call TRBJ2-4; 7 nucleotides line up with TRBD2. Germline V gene lookup returns CDR1 LGHNA and CDR2 YSLEER. The ends lost 1 base at V and 7 bases at J; junction bases unmatched: 4. This CDR3 contains 14 residues. The CDR3 region is CASSQVQGGNIQYF. The CDR3, as DNA: TGCGCCAGCAGCCAAGTCCAGGGAGGGAACATTCAGTACTTC.

The chain links TRBV7-2 to TRBJ2-5, with D unclear. Trimming pared 4 bases from V and 4 bases from J, leaving 13 bases between. The CDR3 loop spans 14 amino acids. Germline V gene data show CDR1 as SGHTA and CDR2 as FQGNSA. The CDR3 region is CASSSATIRETQYF. CDR3 nucleotides: TGTGCCAGCAGCTCCGCCACAATTCGAGAGACCCAGTACTTC.

The J gene is TRBJ2-5, the V gene TRBV14; D assignment may be TRBD1 or TRBD2 (6 bases each). The CDR3 runs to 16 residues. V lost 1 base and J lost 1, with 13 bases in between. The germline V gene has CDR1 SGHDN and CDR2 FVKESK. CDR3 bases: TGTGCCAGCAGCCAAGTTAGAAGGGGGGCCCAAGAGACCCAGTACTTC. It yields the protein CASSQVRRGAQETQYF.

The chain has TRBV11-2 and TRBJ2-1; TRBD1 is a possible D gene (6 bases). CDR3 length: 12 amino acids. V lost 6 bases, J lost 7 bases, and 10 bases lay in between. Germline CDR1 reads SGHAT; CDR2 reads FQNNGV. CDR3 DNA: TGTGCCAGCAGACAGGGACCGAATGAGCAGTTCTTC. Its protein is CASRQGPNEQFF.

This clonotype was counted ten times or more. This sequence joins TRBV6-2 or TRBV6-3 and TRBJ2-5; D perhaps matches TRBD2 (6 bases). This CDR3 region has 20 residues. CDR1 is MNHEY and CDR2 is SVGEGT in the germline V gene. V shed 0 bases and J shed 2 bases, with 25 bases lying between them. CDR3 in DNA: TGTGCCAGCAGTTACTCGAATTTGGGGGGTCACGGCAGGCAGCAAGAGACCCAGTACTTC. This gives the protein CASSYSNLGGHGRQQETQYF.

The rearrangement uses TRBV3-1 and TRBJ2-2; weak D call: TRBD2 (6 bases). V shed 0 bases and J shed 6 bases, with 11 bases lying between them. This CDR3 is 15 amino acids long. Germline assignment: CDR1 LGHDT and CDR2 YNNKEL (reference sequence). DNA of the CDR3: TGTGCCAGCAGCCAAGATCTTTCGGGGGCCGGGGAGCTGTTTTTT. Its translation is CASSQDLSGAGELFF.

At least ten counts were recorded for this clonotype. J is TRBJ2-3 and V is TRBV29-1; no clear D. With 7 bases removed from V and 2 bases from J, the gap between germline ends came to 13 bases. CDR1 and CDR2 from the germline V gene are SQVTM and ANQGSEA. CDR3 size: 13 residues. This CDR3 is CSAPGRYTDTQYF. The CDR3 DNA reads TGCAGCGCTCCGGGCCGCTACACAGATACGCAGTATTTT.

This clonotype was counted many times. The chain uses TRBV6-1 and TRBJ2-1; D is uncertain. Germline V gene sequence: CDR1 MNHNS, CDR2 SASEGT. V lost 2 bases and J lost 2, with 19 bases in between. This CDR3 has 18 residues. The CDR3 DNA is TGTGCCAGCAGTGAAAAAGCGCCGAAGTTAAATCCCTACAATGAGCAGTTCTTC. This sequence encodes CASSEKAPKLNPYNEQFF.

This clonotype was seen repeatedly, ten times or more. V and J are TRBV20-1 and TRBJ2-7; 7 nucleotides match TRBD2. Trimming took 2 bases from V and 7 from J; bases not matched to a gene: 14. This CDR3 spans 15 amino acids. Germline V gene sequence: CDR1 DFQATT, CDR2 SNEGSKA (reference sequence). The CDR3 region has the DNA TGCAGTGCTAGAACTTGGGACCCCAGCGGGAAAGAGCAGTACTTC. Residues: CSARTWDPSGKEQYF.

This clonotype occurred many times. The rearrangement links TRBV29-1 to TRBJ2-1; 9 bases are a match to TRBD1. V shed 6 bases and J 5 bases; nucleotides not matched to a gene: 5. The CDR3 covers 13 residues. CDR1 is SQVTM and CDR2 is ANQGSEA in the germline V gene. The DNA of the CDR3 is TGCAGCGTCCGACGGACAGGGGACAATGAGCAGTTCTTC. Residues: CSVRRTGDNEQFF.

A remark on this clonotype: Just one base apart from a much larger clone, this may be a read error. The rearrangement links TRBV28 to TRBJ2-7; a possible D gene is TRBD2 (5 bases). Germline values: CDR1 MDHEN, CDR2 SYDVKM. The ends were cut back, 6 bases at V and 0 bases at J, with 9 bases in the middle. The CDR3 loop spans 13 amino acids. The CDR3: CASRYGSSYEQYF. The CDR3 nucleotides are TGTGCCAGCAGGTATGGGAGCTCCTACGAGCAGTACTTC.

In this sample, this clonotype turned up many times. The chain uses TRBV4-2 and TRBJ1-5; D uncertain. CDR1 LGHNA and CDR2 YNFKEQ come from the germline V gene. The CDR3 runs 13 residues. The ends were cut back, 1 base at V and 7 bases at J, with 8 bases in the middle. The CDR3 bases are TGTGCCAGCAGCCAAGGGCACATGCAGCCCCAGCATTTT. This translates into CASSQGHMQPQHF.

This clonotype has just a few counts. The chain uses TRBV20-1 and TRBJ1-2; weak D call: TRBD1 (5 bases). Between the trimmed V and J ends, which lost 6 bases and 1 base, there was a span of 21 bases. The CDR3 contains 16 residues. The germline gives CDR1 DFQATT, CDR2 SNEGSKA (reference sequence). The CDR3, as DNA: TGCAGTGCGAGCGGGGGAGGTAGGACCGATAACTATGGCTACACCTTC. Protein sequence: CSASGGGRTDNYGYTF.

The chain recombines TRBV5-6 with TRBJ1-2; TRBD1 is a possible D gene (5 bases). CDR3 length: 15 residues. The germline CDR1 and CDR2 sequences are SGHDT and YYEEEE. With 2 bases removed from V and 2 bases from J, the gap between germline ends came to 13 bases. CDR3 protein: CASSFPGAGNYGYTF. In nucleotides, the CDR3 is TGTGCCAGCAGCTTCCCCGGGGCGGGGAACTATGGCTACACCTTC.

This chain uses TRBV6-2 or TRBV6-3 with TRBJ2-5; 11 bases line up with TRBD2. The CDR3 runs 13 residues. Looked up from germline, CDR1 is MNHEY and CDR2 is SVGEGT. Losses at the gene ends were 6 bases for V and 3 bases for J; bases not matched to a gene: 0. CDR3 bases: TGTGCCAGCAGACTAGCGGGAGAAGAGACCCAGTACTTC. It codes for CASRLAGEETQYF.

This clonotype was counted many times. The CDR3 DNA reads as TGTGCCAGCAGCTTGGTAGAGGCCCAATTCGGGGCCAACGTCCTGACTTTC. It encodes CASSLVEAQFGANVLTF. The V gene is TRBV5-5, the J gene TRBJ2-6; D gene uncertain. V was pared by 0 bases and J by 4 bases, with 14 bases between. CDR3 length: 17 residues. Looked up from germline, CDR1 is SGHKS and CDR2 is YYEKEE (reference sequence).

This chain uses TRBV7-9 with TRBJ2-7, with 8 bases lining up with TRBD1. Per germline, CDR1 SEHNR and CDR2 FQNEAQ (reference sequence). The CDR3 totals 15 residues. V lost 1 base to trimming and J lost 3 bases; unmatched junction nucleotides: 5. The DNA of the CDR3 is TGTGCCAGCAGCTTAGTTTCAGGGGGCTTCTACGAGCAGTACTTC. It yields the protein CASSLVSGGFYEQYF.